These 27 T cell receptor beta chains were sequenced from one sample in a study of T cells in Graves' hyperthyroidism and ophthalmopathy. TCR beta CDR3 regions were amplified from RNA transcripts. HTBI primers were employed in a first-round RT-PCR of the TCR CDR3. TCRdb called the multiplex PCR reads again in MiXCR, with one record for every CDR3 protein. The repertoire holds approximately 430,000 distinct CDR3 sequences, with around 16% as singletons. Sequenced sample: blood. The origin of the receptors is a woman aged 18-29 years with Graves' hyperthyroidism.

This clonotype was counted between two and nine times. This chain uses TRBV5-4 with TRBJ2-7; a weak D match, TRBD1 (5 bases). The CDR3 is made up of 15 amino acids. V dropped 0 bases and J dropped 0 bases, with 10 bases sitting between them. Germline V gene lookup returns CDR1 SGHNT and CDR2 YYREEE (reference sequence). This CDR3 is CASSLDPTDSYEQYF. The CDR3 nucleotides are TGTGCCAGCAGCTTGGACCCGACAGACTCCTACGAGCAGTACTTC.

The CDR3 spells CASSSYRDRGLSPLHF. For the CDR3, the DNA is TGTGCCAGCAGCTCTTACCGGGACAGGGGGCTTTCACCCCTCCACTTT. The chain uses TRBV7-9 and TRBJ1-6, with TRBD1 matching 12 bases. CDR3 size: 16 residues. From germline, CDR1 is SEHNR and CDR2 FQNEAQ (reference sequence). V dropped 4 bases and J dropped 9; count of bases not matched to a gene: 7.

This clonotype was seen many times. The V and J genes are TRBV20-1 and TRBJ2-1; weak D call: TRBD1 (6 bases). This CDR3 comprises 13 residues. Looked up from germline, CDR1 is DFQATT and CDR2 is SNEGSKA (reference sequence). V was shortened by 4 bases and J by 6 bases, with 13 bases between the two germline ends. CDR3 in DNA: TGCAGTGCTACCGACAGGCCCTCCAATGAGCAGTTCTTC. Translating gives CSATDRPSNEQFF.

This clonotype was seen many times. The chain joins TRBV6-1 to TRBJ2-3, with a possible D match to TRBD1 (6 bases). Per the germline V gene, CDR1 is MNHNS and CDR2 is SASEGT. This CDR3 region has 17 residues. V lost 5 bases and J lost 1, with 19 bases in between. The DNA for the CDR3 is TGTGCCAGCAGTCCTCACAGGGACGGAGGTCGCACAGATACGCAGTATTTT. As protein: CASSPHRDGGRTDTQYF.

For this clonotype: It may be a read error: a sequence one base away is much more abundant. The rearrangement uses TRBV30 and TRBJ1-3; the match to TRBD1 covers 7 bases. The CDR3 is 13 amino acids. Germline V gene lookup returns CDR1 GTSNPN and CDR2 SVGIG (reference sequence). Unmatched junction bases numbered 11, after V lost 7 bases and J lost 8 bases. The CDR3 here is CASNRGSGDTIYF. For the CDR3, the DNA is TGTGCCTCAAACAGGGGATCGGGAGACACCATATATTTT.

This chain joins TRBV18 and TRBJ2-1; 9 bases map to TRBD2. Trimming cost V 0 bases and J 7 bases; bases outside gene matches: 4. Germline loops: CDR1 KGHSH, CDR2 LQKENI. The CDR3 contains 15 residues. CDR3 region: CASSPPLAGRNEQFF. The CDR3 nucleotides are TGTGCCAGCTCACCACCTCTAGCGGGAAGGAATGAGCAGTTCTTC.

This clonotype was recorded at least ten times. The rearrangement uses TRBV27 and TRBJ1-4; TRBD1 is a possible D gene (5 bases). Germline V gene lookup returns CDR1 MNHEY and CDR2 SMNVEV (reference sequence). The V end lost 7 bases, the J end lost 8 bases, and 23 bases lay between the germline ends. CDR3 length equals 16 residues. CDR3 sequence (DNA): TGTGCCAGCACTCCCCTCCCCGGGGGGAACCGGGAAAAACTGTTTTTT. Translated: CASTPLPGGNREKLFF.

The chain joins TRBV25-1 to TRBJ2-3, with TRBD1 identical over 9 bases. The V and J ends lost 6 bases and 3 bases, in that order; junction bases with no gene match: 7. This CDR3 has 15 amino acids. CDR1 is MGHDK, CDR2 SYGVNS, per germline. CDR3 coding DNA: TGTGCCAGCAGCCCCGGGACAGGGAATACAGATACGCAGTATTTT. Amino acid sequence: CASSPGTGNTDTQYF.

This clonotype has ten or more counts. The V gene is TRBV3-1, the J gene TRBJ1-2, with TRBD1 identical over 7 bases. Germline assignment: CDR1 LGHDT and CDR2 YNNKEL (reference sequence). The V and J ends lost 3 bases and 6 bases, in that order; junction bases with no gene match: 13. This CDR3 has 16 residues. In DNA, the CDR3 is TGTGCCAGCAGCCAGGCGGGACAGCAAAAAATTCATGGCTACACCTTC. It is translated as CASSQAGQQKIHGYTF.

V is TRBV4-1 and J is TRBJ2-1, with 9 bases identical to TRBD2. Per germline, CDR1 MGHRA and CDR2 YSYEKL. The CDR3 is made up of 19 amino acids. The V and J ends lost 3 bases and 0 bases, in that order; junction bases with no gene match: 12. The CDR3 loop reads CASSHKAPSGAGSYNEQFF. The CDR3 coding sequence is TGCGCCAGCAGCCACAAGGCCCCTAGCGGGGCCGGCTCCTACAATGAGCAGTTCTTC.

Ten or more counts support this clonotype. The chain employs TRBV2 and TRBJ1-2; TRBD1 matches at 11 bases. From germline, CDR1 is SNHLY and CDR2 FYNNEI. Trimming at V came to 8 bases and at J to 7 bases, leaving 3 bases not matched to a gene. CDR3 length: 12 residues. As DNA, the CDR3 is TGTGCCAGCGGACAGGGGGCGGTTGGCTACACCTTC. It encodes CASGQGAVGYTF.

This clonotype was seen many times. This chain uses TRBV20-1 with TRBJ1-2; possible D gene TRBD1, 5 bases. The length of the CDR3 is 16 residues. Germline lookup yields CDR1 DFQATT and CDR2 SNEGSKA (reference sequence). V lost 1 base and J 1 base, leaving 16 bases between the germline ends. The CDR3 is CSARGAGRAFNYGYTF. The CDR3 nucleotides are TGCAGTGCTAGAGGGGCAGGCAGGGCCTTTAACTATGGCTACACCTTC.

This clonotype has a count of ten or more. The CDR3 DNA reads TGTGCCTGGAGCCGGGGGGCTAGCGGGGAGGAGGTTGAGCAGTTCTTC. It translates to CAWSRGASGEEVEQFF. The V call is TRBV30, the J call TRBJ2-1; 9 bases are shared with TRBD2. Germline V gives CDR1 GTSNPN, CDR2 SVGIG (reference sequence). This CDR3 is 16 amino acids long. V dropped 3 bases and J dropped 9; count of bases not matched to a gene: 15. The whole variable domain, filled in from reference TRBV30 and TRBJ2-1, reads SQTIHQWPATLVQPVGSPLSLECTVEGTSNPNLYWYRQAAGRGLQLLFYSVGIGQISSEVPQNLSASRPQDRQFILSSKKLLLSDSGFYLCAWSRGASGEEVEQFFGPGTRLTVL.

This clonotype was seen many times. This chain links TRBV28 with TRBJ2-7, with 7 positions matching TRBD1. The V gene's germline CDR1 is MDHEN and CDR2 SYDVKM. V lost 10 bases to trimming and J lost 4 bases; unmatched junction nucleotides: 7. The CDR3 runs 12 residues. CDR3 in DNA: TGTGCCACACGAGGGGGCTCGTACGAGCAGTACTTC. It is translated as CATRGGSYEQYF.

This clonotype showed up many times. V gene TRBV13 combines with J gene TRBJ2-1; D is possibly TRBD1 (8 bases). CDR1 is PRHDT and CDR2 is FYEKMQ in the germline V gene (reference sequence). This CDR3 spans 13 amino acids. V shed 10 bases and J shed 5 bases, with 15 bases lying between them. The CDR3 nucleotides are TGTGCCACCAACAGGGGGGGGGACAATGAGCAGTTCTTC. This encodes CATNRGGDNEQFF.

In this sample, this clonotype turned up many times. CDR3 sequence reads: CSARRGQVVGYTF. The CDR3 DNA follows: TGCAGTGCTAGGCGTGGACAGGTTGTCGGCTACACCTTC. The chain couples TRBV20-1 to TRBJ1-2; the match to TRBD1 covers 7 bases. The V segment lost 3 bases and the J segment 8 bases; nucleotides outside the gene matches: 9. The CDR3 covers 13 residues. The germline V gene encodes CDR1 DFQATT and CDR2 SNEGSKA (reference sequence).

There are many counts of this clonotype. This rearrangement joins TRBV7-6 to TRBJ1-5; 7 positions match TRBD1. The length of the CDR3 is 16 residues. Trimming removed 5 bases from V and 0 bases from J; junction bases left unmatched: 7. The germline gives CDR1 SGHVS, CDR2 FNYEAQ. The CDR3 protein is CASSPGQVDSNQPQHF. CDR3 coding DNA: TGTGCCAGCAGCCCCGGACAGGTTGATAGCAATCAGCCCCAGCATTTT.

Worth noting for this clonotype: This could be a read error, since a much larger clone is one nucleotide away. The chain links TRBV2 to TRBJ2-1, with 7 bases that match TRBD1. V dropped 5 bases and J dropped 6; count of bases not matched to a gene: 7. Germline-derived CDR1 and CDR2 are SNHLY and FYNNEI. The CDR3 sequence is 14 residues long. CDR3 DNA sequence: TGTGCCAGCAGTAGGGGGACAGCCCGCAATGAGCAGTTCTTC. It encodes CASSRGTARNEQFF.

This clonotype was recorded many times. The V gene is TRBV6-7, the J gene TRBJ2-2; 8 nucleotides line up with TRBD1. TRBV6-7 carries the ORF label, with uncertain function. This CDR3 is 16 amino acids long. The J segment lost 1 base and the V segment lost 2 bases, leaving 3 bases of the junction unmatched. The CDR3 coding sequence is TGTGCCAGCAGTTACCCGGACAGGGTGAACACCGGGGAGCTGTTTTTT. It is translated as CASSYPDRVNTGELFF.

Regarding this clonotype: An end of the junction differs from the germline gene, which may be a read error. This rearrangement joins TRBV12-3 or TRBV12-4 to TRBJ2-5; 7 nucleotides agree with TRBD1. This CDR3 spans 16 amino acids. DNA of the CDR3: TGTGCCAGCAGTTTAATGGGGGACAGAGAACAAGGGACCCAGTACTTC. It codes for CASSLMGDREQGTQYF.

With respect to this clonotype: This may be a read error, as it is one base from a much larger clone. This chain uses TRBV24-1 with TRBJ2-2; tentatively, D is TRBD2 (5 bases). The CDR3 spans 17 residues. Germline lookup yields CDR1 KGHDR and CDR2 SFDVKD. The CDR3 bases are TGTGCCACCAGTGATTTGCATACTACGTCGGGCACCGGGAAGCTGTTTTTT. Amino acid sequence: CATSDLHTTSGTGKLFF.

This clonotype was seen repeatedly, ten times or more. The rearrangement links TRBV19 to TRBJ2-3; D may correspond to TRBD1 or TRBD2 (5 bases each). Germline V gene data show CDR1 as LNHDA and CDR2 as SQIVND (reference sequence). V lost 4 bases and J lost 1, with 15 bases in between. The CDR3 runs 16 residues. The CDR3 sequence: CASSTGTGWGTDTQYF. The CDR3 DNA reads TGTGCCAGTAGTACCGGGACGGGCTGGGGCACAGATACGCAGTATTTT.

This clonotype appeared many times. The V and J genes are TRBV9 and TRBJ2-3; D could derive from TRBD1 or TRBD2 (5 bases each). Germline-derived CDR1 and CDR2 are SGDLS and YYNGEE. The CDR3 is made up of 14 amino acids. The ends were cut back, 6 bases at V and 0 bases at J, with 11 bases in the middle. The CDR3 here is CASTHRDSTDTQYF. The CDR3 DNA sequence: TGTGCCAGCACCCACCGGGACAGCACAGATACGCAGTATTTT. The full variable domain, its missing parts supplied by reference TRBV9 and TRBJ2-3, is DSGVTQTPKHLITATGQRVTLRCSPRSGDLSVYWYQQSLDQGLQFLIQYYNGEERAKGNILERFSAQQFPDLHSELNLSSLELGDSALYFCASTHRDSTDTQYFGPGTRLTVL.

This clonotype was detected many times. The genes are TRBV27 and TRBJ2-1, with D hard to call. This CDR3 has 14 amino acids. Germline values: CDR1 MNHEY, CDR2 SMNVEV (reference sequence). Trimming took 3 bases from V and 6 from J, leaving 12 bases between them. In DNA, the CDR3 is TGTGCCAGCAGTTTGATCCCCCCGCTCAATGAGCAGTTCTTC. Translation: CASSLIPPLNEQFF.

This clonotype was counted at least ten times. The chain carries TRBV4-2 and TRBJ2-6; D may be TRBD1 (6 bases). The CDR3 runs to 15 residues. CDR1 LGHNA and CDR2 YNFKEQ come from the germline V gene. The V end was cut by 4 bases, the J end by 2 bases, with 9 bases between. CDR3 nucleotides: TGTGCCAGCAGCCCCGACAGGCCTGGGGCCAACGTCCTGACTTTC. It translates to CASSPDRPGANVLTF.

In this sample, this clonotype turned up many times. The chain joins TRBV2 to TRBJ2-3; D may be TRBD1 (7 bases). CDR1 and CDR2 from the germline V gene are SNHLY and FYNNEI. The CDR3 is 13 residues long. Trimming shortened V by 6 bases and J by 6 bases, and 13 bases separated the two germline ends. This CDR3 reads CASRQGGGDTQYF. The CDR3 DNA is TGTGCCAGCAGGCAGGGGGGTGGGGATACGCAGTATTTT.

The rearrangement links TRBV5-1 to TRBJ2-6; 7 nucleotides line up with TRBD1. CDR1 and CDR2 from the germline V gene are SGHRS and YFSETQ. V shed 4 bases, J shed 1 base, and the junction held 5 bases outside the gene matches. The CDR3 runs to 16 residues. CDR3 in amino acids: CASSLLDRSGANVLTF. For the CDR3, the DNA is TGCGCCAGCAGCCTTCTGGACAGGTCTGGGGCCAACGTCCTGACTTTC.